The rows below give T cell receptor beta chains drawn from one sample of a study of CD8+CD57+ T cells in acquired aplastic anemia. MiXCR, run by TCRdb on the reads, gives a single entry per CDR3 protein. Here the sample spans about 160,000 distinct CDR3 sequences, roughly 43% being singletons. Sequencing used sorted CD4+, CD8+, or CD8+CD57+ T cells (not recorded which) from PBMCs. These receptors were taken from a human donor with aplastic anemia. Both conserved end residues are part of each CDR3. The D gene is left open where the match is weak. Only some rows state a clone size, as once, few, many or a class for expanded clones.

TRBV6-2/TRBV6-3	TRBJ2-7	14	.	once	CASSYGMFSYEQYF	TGTGCCAGCAGTTACGGGATGTTCTCCTACGAGCAGTACTTC
TRBV9	TRBJ1-1	14	.	many	CASSVVFGNTEAFF	TGTGCCAGCAGCGTAGTTTTTGGGAACACTGAAGCTTTCTTT
TRBV6-1	TRBJ1-6	11	.	.	CATGVGSPLHF	TGTGCCACCGGAGTGGGTTCACCCCTCCACTTT
TRBV2	TRBJ1-2	13	.	few	CASSFPELYGYTF	TGTGCCAGCAGTTTCCCGGAACTCTATGGCTACACCTTC
TRBV27	TRBJ2-7	12	TRBD1	many	CASRQGAGEQYF	TGTGCCAGCCGACAGGGAGCTGGCGAGCAGTACTTC
TRBV19	TRBJ1-2	14	TRBD1	.	CASSLGQGLRGYTF	TGTGCCAGTAGTTTGGGACAGGGACTAAGGGGCTACACCTTC
TRBV28	TRBJ2-7	14	.	many	CASSFERVGYEQYF	TGTGCCAGCAGTTTCGAACGGGTTGGGTACGAGCAGTACTTC
TRBV2	TRBJ1-3	12	.	.	CASRQAGNTICF	TGTGCCAGCAGACAGGCTGGAAACACCATATGTTTT
TRBV19	TRBJ1-4	12	TRBD1	once	CASSVRGEKLFF	TGTGCCAGTAGTGTCAGGGGGGAAAAACTGTTTTTT
TRBV6-5	TRBJ1-4	14	.	.	CASSSAALNEKLFF	TGTGCCAGCAGTTCAGCAGCGCTTAATGAAAAACTGTTTTTT
TRBV20-1	TRBJ2-7	14	.	.	CSARDRRGREEQYF	TGCAGTGCTAGAGATCGGCGGGGGCGAGAGGAGCAGTACTTC
TRBV7-9	TRBJ2-7	14	.	.	CASSLVTRSHEQYF	TGTGCCAGCAGCTTAGTTACTAGATCCCACGAGCAGTACTTC
TRBV25-1	TRBJ2-7	13	.	.	CASSDSRQHEQYF	TGTGCCAGCAGCGATTCTAGGCAGCACGAGCAGTACTTC
TRBV25-1	TRBJ2-2	14	.	many	CASQGLPNLRELFF	TGTGCCAGCCAAGGACTCCCCAATCTCCGGGAGCTGTTTTTT
TRBV15	TRBJ1-1	12	.	.	CDTSRSDTEALF	TGTGACACCAGCAGAAGTGACACTGAAGCTCTCTTT
TRBV10-3	TRBJ1-1	12	TRBD1	many	CASRGGGTEAFF	TGTGCCTCCAGAGGGGGCGGAACTGAAGCTTTCTTT
TRBV5-1	TRBJ2-7	13	.	many	CASSFASFYEQYF	TGCGCCAGCAGCTTCGCCAGTTTCTACGAGCAGTACTTC